This T cell receptor beta chain was recorded in a study of T-cell reconstitution after alpha-beta-depleted transplantation in children. The CDR3 spans 13 residues. Germline loops: CDR1 LGHNA, CDR2 YSLEER. Deletions cut 2 bases from V and 5 bases from J, with 6 bases between. Only a few counts were recorded for this clonotype. Unique molecular identifiers were incorporated when the TCRbeta library was constructed. TCRdb called the PCR reads again in MiXCR, with one record for every CDR3 protein. The repertoire holds about 370,000 distinct CDR3 sequences, with 20% as singletons. The V call is TRBV4-3, the J call TRBJ2-2; the D is unclear. The clonotype comes from a human donor who donated a stem cell graft to a child with acute myeloid leukemia. Here the sequenced sample was PBMCs from the stem cell graft donor, taken from the stem cell graft. CDR3 sequence reads: CASSQTVTGELFF. The CDR3 DNA sequence: TGCGCCAGCAGCCAAACAGTAACCGGGGAGCTGTTTTTT.